The rows below give T cell receptor beta chains drawn from one sample of a study of cytomegalovirus exposure and HLA in healthy donors. Method: immunoSEQ multiplex PCR; TCRdb's copy keeps in-frame clones and lacks some. The sample records 55,000 to 70,000 clones, 90% to 95% being singletons. What was sequenced was PBMCs. These receptors all come from a man between 18 and 35 years old in good health and CMV-seronegative. Each CDR3 is given without its conserved first and last residue. D genes are given only for firm matches.

V | D | CDR3
TRBV6-1 | - | ASIKAQVSGNTIY
TRBV6-4 | - | ASSDSGGNQPQH
TRBV5-8 | TRBD2 | ASSPWTSPETQY
TRBV28 | - | ASSFSSNQPQH
TRBV6-1 | TRBD2 | ASREPGLGANEQF
TRBV5-1 | TRBD1 | ASSLVQGEEQY
TRBV9 | - | ASSGAGSVTNEQF
TRBV27 | TRBD1 | ASSQDRGRDVLT
TRBV5-5 | TRBD2 | ASSLFAGGQETQY
TRBV27 | TRBD2 | ASSRQGLASGYEQY
TRBV2 | TRBD2 | ASSYPSGMGNEQF
TRBV10-1 | - | ASSRNTGELF
TRBV28 | TRBD2 | ASSQNGGGVGYEQY
TRBV7-9 | TRBD2 | ASSLPSGGTTYEQY
TRBV19 | - | ASRVDRDTEAF
TRBV6-5 | - | ASSPDSYQPQH
TRBV6-5 | TRBD2 | ASSFGLAGGYEQF
TRBV19 | - | ASSLLGRGANVLT
TRBV4-2 | TRBD2 | ASSQDLGLAVNTGELF
TRBV6-5 | - | ASSYSVIQDTQY